These 2 T cell receptor beta chains came from one sample sequenced in a study of cytomegalovirus exposure and HLA in healthy donors. PCR was performed using 60 Vbeta and 13 Jbeta primers. Clones were sequenced by immunoSEQ multiplex PCR, and TCRdb holds only the in-frame ones, with some missing. The table shows 90,000 to 140,000 clones, with less than 85% occurring only once. The sample was PBMCs. The origin of the receptors is a man between 40 and 49 years old in good health and CMV-seropositive.

J is TRBJ2-7 and V is TRBV5-1, with TRBD2 matching over 13 bases. V shed 0 bases and J 5 bases; nucleotides not matched to a gene: 5. Germline V gene data show CDR1 as SGHRS and CDR2 as YFSETQ. The CDR3 contains 16 residues. In nucleotides, the CDR3 is TGCGCCAGCAGCTTGGGGGGGACTAGCGGGACCCACGAGCAGTACTTC. Amino acids: CASSLGGTSGTHEQYF.

This clone was observed once. V usage is TRBV9 and J usage is TRBJ2-7; tentatively, D is TRBD2 (6 bases). This CDR3 has 14 residues. V was clipped by 4 bases and J by 0 bases, with 11 bases between them. The germline V gene encodes CDR1 SGDLS and CDR2 YYNGEE. This CDR3 is CASSPRLVSYEQYF. The CDR3 coding sequence is TGTGCCAGCAGCCCGAGACTAGTCTCCTACGAGCAGTACTTC.